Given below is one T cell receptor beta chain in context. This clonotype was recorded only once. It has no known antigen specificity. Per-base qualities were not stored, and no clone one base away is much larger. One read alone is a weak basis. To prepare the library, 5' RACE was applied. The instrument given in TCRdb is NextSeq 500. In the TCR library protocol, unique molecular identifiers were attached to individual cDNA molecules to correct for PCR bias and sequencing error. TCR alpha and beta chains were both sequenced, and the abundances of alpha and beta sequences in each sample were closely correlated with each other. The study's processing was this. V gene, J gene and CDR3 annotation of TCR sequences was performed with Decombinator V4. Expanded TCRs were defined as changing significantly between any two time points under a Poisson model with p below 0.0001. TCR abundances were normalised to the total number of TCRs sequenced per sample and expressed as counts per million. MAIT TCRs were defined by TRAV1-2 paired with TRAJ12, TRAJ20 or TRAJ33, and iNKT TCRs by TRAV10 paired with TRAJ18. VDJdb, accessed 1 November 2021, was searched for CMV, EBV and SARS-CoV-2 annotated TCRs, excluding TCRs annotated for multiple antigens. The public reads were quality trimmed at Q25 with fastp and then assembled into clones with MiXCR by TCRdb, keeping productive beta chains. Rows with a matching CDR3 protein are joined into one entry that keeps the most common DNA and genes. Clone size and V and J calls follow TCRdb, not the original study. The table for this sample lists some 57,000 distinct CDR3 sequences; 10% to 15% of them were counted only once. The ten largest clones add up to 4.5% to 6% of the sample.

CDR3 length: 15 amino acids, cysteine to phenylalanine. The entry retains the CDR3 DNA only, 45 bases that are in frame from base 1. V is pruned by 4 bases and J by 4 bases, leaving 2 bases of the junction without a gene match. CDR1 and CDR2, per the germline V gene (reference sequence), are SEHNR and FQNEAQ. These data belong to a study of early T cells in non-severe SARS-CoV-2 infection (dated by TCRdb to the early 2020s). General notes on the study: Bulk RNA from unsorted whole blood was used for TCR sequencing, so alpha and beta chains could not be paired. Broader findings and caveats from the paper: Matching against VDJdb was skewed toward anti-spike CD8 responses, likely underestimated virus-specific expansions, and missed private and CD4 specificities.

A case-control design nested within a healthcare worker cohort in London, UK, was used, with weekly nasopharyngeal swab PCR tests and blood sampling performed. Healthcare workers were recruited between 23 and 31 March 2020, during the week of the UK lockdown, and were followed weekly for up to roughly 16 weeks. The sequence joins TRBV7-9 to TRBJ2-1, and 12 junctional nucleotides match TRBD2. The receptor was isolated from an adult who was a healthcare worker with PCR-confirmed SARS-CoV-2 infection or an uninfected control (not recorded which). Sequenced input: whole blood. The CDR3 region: CASSWTSGTYNEQFF. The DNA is TGTGCCAGCAGCTGGACTAGCGGGACTTACAATGAGCAGTTCTTC.